This T cell receptor (beta chain) is drawn from a study of blood T cell repertoires in COVID-19. At the level of the study: T cells, B-cell-depleted T cells, or PBMCs supplied cDNA or gDNA.

In assigning cohorts, the study relied on participant-reported clinical history. Authors' methods: Estimation of nucleated cell counts relied on the amplification of reference gene primers. The table came from immunoSEQ multiplex PCR; TCRdb's copy has only in-frame clones and leaves some out. The D gene and trimming were derived from the DNA, and the V and J assignments and clone size from that table. The data contain fewer than 350,000 clones, approximately 91% of them seen just once; the ten biggest clones take up 2.3%. This CDR3 is 19 amino acids long. CDR1 is MNHEY and CDR2 is SMNVEV in the germline V gene (reference sequence). The V and J ends lost 2 bases and 7 bases respectively, with 30 bases between them.

Sequencing was performed on PBMCs or T cells enriched from blood (not recorded which). The source is a woman in her thirties or forties with acute COVID-19. The rearrangement joins TRBV27 to TRBJ2-7; TRBD1 might be the D (6 bases). The CDR3: CASSLEGVIKGRPWSEQYF. CDR3 nucleotide sequence: TGTGCCAGCAGTTTAGAGGGGGTCATCAAAGGACGCCCGTGGAGTGAGCAGTACTTC.